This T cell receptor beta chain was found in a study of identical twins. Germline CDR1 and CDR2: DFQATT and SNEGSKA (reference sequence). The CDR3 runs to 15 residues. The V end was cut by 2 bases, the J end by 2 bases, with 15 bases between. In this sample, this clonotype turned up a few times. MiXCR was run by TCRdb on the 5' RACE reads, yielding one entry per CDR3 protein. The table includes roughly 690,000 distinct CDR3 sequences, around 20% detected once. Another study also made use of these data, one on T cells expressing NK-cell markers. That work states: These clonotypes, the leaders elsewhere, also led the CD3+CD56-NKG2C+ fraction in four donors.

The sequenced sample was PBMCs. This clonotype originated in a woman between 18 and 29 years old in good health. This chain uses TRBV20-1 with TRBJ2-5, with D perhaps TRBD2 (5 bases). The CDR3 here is CSARRWEWGQETQYF. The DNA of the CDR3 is TGCAGTGCTAGACGGTGGGAGTGGGGACAAGAGACCCAGTACTTC.